The entry below describes one T cell receptor beta chain. The data were obtained in a study of Ad26.COV2.S vaccination and SARS-CoV-2 variants. Produced via immunoSEQ multiplex PCR; TCRdb's table is partial and in-frame only. The sample records around 450,000 clones, roughly 89% being singletons. V shed 4 bases and J 2 bases; nucleotides not matched to a gene: 13. CDR3 size: 18 residues. The germline V gene has CDR1 LGHNA and CDR2 YSLEER. Treatment here: roughly 18 received Ad26.COV2.S at low or high dose, single or two shots; about 5 received placebo; per-sample allocation not given. The samples date from day 63 after the first vaccine or placebo injection.

The TCR sequence derives from a person between 18 and 65 years old who received the Ad26.COV2.S COVID-19 vaccine or a placebo. The chain joins TRBV4-3 to TRBJ2-3; 9 bases align to TRBD2. The sample was peripheral blood, taken in a trial of Ad26.COV2.S vaccine versus placebo. The CDR3, as DNA: TGCGCCAGCAGCCCCGATGGACTAGCGATTTCCCCCACAGATACGCAGTATTTT. It yields the protein CASSPDGLAISPTDTQYF.